The 29 T cell receptor beta chains below come from one sample, sequenced in a study of long-term antiretroviral therapy in people with HIV. Researchers ran immunoSEQ v3.0 at survey level. Only in-frame clones appear in the TCRdb table, and some are missing; sequencing was by immunoSEQ multiplex PCR. The sample shows 30,000 to 35,000 clones, around 82% of them seen only once. The sample here was unsorted PBMCs, taken 0.4 years before starting antiretroviral therapy. The receptor source for this set is a man in his late teens or twenties with HIV.

The V gene is TRBV7-2, the J gene TRBJ2-3; D is uncertain. The CDR3 is 12 residues long. Trimming shortened V by 4 bases and J by 5 bases, and 7 bases separated the two germline ends. From germline, CDR1 is SGHTA and CDR2 FQGNSA. CDR3 in DNA: TGTGCCAGCAGCTCATTCAGAGATACGCAGTATTTT. Its protein is CASSSFRDTQYF.

This clone turned up a few times. The chain has TRBV6-6 and TRBJ2-7; D remains unclear. The CDR3 sequence is 11 residues long. Trimming cost V 2 bases and J 5 bases, with 4 bases left between them. Germline CDR1 and CDR2: MNHNY and SVGAGI (reference sequence). This chain's CDR3 is CASSYQDEQYF. The CDR3 DNA sequence: TGTGCCAGCAGTTACCAGGACGAGCAGTACTTC.

The rearrangement links TRBV10-3 to TRBJ1-2; 7 nucleotides match TRBD1. The CDR3 sequence is 14 residues long. The V gene end was trimmed by 7 bases and the J gene end by 2 bases; junction bases not matched to a gene: 7. Germline V gene sequence: CDR1 ENHRY, CDR2 SYGVKD. The CDR3 DNA reads as TGTGCCATCAAATCGGGACAGTCGAACTATGGCTACACCTTC. Translated: CAIKSGQSNYGYTF.

The J gene is TRBJ2-1, the V gene TRBV7-9; 12 bases are a match to TRBD2. V gave up 4 bases and J gave up 8 bases; unmatched junction bases: 6. The CDR3 has 15 residues. Germline CDR1 and CDR2: SEHNR and FQNEAQ (reference sequence). In DNA, the CDR3 is TGTGCCAGCAGCTCCCTAGCGGGGGGGGCCGATGAGCAGTTCTTC. Translated, it gives CASSSLAGGADEQFF.

The CDR3 is CASRLQGGSNTIYF. The CDR3 DNA follows: TGTGCCAGCAGGCTACAGGGGGGCTCAAACACCATATATTTT. V and J are TRBV27 and TRBJ1-3; 8 positions match TRBD1. The ends lost 6 bases at V and 6 bases at J; junction bases unmatched: 7. The length of the CDR3 is 14 residues. Germline V gene lookup returns CDR1 MNHEY and CDR2 SMNVEV (reference sequence).

This clone is large within its sample. Here the CDR3 DNA reads TGTGCCAGCAGCGTCGGACTAAACTACGAGCAGTACTTC. As protein: CASSVGLNYEQYF. The chain uses TRBV28 and TRBJ2-7, with D perhaps matching TRBD2 (6 bases). CDR1 and CDR2 (germline): MDHEN, SYDVKM. V was trimmed by 6 bases and J by 3 bases, leaving 12 bases between them. The CDR3 is made up of 13 amino acids.

The V call is TRBV15, the J call TRBJ1-2; D gene ambiguous. Germline CDR1 and CDR2: LNHNV and YYDKDF (reference sequence). Trimming pared 8 bases from V and 2 bases from J, leaving 6 bases between. This CDR3 comprises 11 residues. The CDR3 DNA reads as TGTGCCACCTCAGAGAACTATGGCTACACCTTC. Encoded protein: CATSENYGYTF.

The chain joins TRBV9 to TRBJ2-3; the D call may be TRBD1 or TRBD2 (6 bases each). Germline loops: CDR1 SGDLS, CDR2 YYNGEE. CDR3 length: 15 residues. With 6 bases removed from V and 5 bases from J, the gap between germline ends came to 19 bases. CDR3 loop: CASNYGGGLVDTQYF. The CDR3 bases are TGTGCCAGCAACTACGGAGGGGGTTTGGTAGATACGCAGTATTTT.

This clone was seen a few times. This rearrangement joins TRBV5-4 to TRBJ2-7; no firm D call. The germline V gene encodes CDR1 SGHNT and CDR2 YYREEE (reference sequence). The CDR3 has 13 residues. Trimming removed 2 bases from V and 3 bases from J, with 9 bases in between. CDR3 in amino acids: CASSLGHSYEQYF. The CDR3 region has the DNA TGTGCCAGCAGCTTAGGGCACAGCTACGAGCAGTACTTC.

The genes are TRBV11-2 and TRBJ2-1; 7 bases agree with TRBD2. CDR3 length equals 18 residues. The trim removed 3 bases at V and 5 bases at J, leaving 16 bases unmatched. Germline V gene data show CDR1 as SGHAT and CDR2 as FQNNGV. CDR3 bases: TGTGCCAGCAGCTTGGCTTATGGGCGGGAGACCCGAAACAATGAGCAGTTCTTC. It codes for CASSLAYGRETRNNEQFF. The whole variable domain, remainder taken from reference TRBV11-2 and TRBJ2-1, is EAGVAQSPRYKIIEKRQSVAFWCNPISGHATLYWYQQILGQGPKLLIQFQNNGVVDDSQLPKDRFSAERLKGVDSTLKIQPAKLEDSAVYLCASSLAYGRETRNNEQFFGPGTRLTVL.

This clone was found a few times. The same CDR3 is also encoded by other DNA sequences in this sample. This chain joins TRBV28 and TRBJ1-5; no clear D. The CDR3 runs to 14 residues. From germline, CDR1 is MDHEN and CDR2 SYDVKM. Trimming removed 6 bases at V and 1 base at J, with 10 bases between. Here the CDR3 reads CASSPPSSNQPQHF. The CDR3 DNA follows: TGTGCCAGCAGCCCCCCCTCGAGCAATCAGCCCCAGCATTTT.

This clone was seen more than once but under ten times. The chain joins TRBV18 to TRBJ1-5; D unclear. Deletions cut 2 bases from V and 1 base from J, with 6 bases between. Germline loops: CDR1 KGHSH, CDR2 LQKENI. This CDR3 comprises 14 residues. CDR3 in amino acids: CASSPLESNQPQHF. The DNA of the CDR3 is TGTGCCAGCTCACCATTGGAGAGCAATCAGCCCCAGCATTTT. Looking up the rest from reference TRBV18 and TRBJ1-5 gives the full variable domain: NAGVMQNPRHLVRRRGQEARLRCSPMKGHSHVYWYRQLPEEGLKFMVYLQKENIIDESGMPKERFSAEFPKEGPSILRIQQVVRGDSAAYFCASSPLESNQPQHFGDGTRLSIL.

The chain employs TRBV7-8 and TRBJ2-7, with D maybe TRBD2 (5 bases). The CDR3 length is 13 residues. Germline values: CDR1 SGHVS, CDR2 FQNEAQ. Trimming removed 5 bases at V and 6 bases at J, with 14 bases between. The CDR3 nucleotides are TGTGCCAGCAGCGCCACTAGGATTCTCGAGCAGTACTTC. This translates into CASSATRILEQYF. Full variable domain (missing parts from reference TRBV7-8 and TRBJ2-7): GAGVSQSPRYKVAKRGQDVALRCDPISGHVSLFWYQQALGQGPEFLTYFQNEAQLDKSGLPSDRFFAERPEGSVSTLKIQRTQQEDSAVYLCASSATRILEQYFGPGTRLTVT.

CDR3 region: CASTQGGLPNEQFF. The CDR3, as DNA: TGTGCCAGCACTCAAGGGGGACTCCCCAATGAGCAGTTCTTC. The rearrangement links TRBV2 to TRBJ2-1, with D tentatively TRBD1 or TRBD2 (6 bases each). The CDR3 has 14 residues. Germline V gene sequence: CDR1 SNHLY, CDR2 FYNNEI. The V end lost 7 bases, the J end lost 6 bases, and 16 bases lay between the germline ends.

Only a few counts were recorded for this clone. The gene calls are TRBV6-5 and TRBJ2-2; D not resolved. Trimming pared 6 bases from V and 4 bases from J, leaving 6 bases between. The CDR3 loop spans 12 amino acids. Germline V gives CDR1 MNHEY, CDR2 SVGAGI. CDR3: CASRAFTGELFF. The CDR3 region has the DNA TGTGCCAGCAGGGCTTTCACCGGGGAGCTGTTTTTT.

The chain couples TRBV7-6 to TRBJ1-2, with D possibly being TRBD1 (6 bases). Trimming took 5 bases from V and 1 from J, leaving 14 bases between them. The germline V gene has CDR1 SGHVS and CDR2 FNYEAQ. The CDR3 sequence is 15 residues long. The CDR3 nucleotides read TGTGCCAGCAGCCCGCCTAGGACAGATAACTATGGCTACACCTTC. Amino acid sequence: CASSPPRTDNYGYTF.

V is TRBV7-9 and J is TRBJ1-3; 7 bases line up with TRBD1. Per germline, CDR1 SEHNR and CDR2 FQNEAQ (reference sequence). The CDR3 covers 18 residues. Trimming cost V 5 bases and J 0 bases; bases outside gene matches: 13. DNA for the CDR3: TGTGCCAGCAGCCAGTTGGAAGGGACAGCAATCTCTGGAAACACCATATATTTT. The encoded protein is CASSQLEGTAISGNTIYF.

This chain's CDR3 is CASSLIGGAYTEAFF. As DNA, the CDR3 is TGTGCCAGCAGCTTGATCGGGGGCGCGTACACTGAAGCTTTCTTT. V and J are TRBV5-4 and TRBJ1-1; D perhaps matches TRBD1 (6 bases). V gave up 1 base and J gave up 3 bases, with 13 bases separating them. Germline-derived CDR1 and CDR2 are SGHNT and YYREEE (reference sequence). CDR3 length equals 15 residues.

The chain has TRBV5-1 and TRBJ1-3; D is unclear. The germline V and J ends were trimmed by 0 bases and 0 bases, with 7 bases remaining between them. This CDR3 has 15 residues. CDR1 and CDR2 from the germline V gene are SGHRS and YFSETQ. CDR3 in amino acids: CASSLEDRSGNTIYF. The CDR3 DNA reads as TGCGCCAGCAGCTTGGAGGATCGCTCTGGAAACACCATATATTTT.

The V and J genes are TRBV11-2 and TRBJ2-7; 7 nucleotides line up with TRBD2. The ends lost 1 base at V and 6 bases at J; junction bases unmatched: 9. The CDR3 has 15 residues. The V gene's germline CDR1 is SGHAT and CDR2 FQNNGV. DNA of the CDR3: TGTGCCAGCAGCTTAGGGCGGGAGTTGGTTGGCGAGCAGTACTTC. Its translation is CASSLGRELVGEQYF.

The gene calls are TRBV11-3 and TRBJ1-1; D ambiguous. Germline values: CDR1 SGHNT, CDR2 YENEEA. V dropped 5 bases and J dropped 5 bases, with 12 bases sitting between them. This CDR3 comprises 13 residues. The chain's CDR3 is CASSPLGRTEAFF. The CDR3 coding sequence is TGTGCCAGCAGCCCACTCGGGAGGACTGAAGCTTTCTTT.

This chain joins TRBV7-2 and TRBJ1-5; D might be TRBD1 (5 bases). V lost 3 bases and J lost 6, with 15 bases in between. The CDR3 contains 15 residues. CDR1 is SGHTA, CDR2 FQGNSA, per germline. CDR3 residues: CASSFTQGVGQPQHF. CDR3 in DNA: TGTGCCAGCAGCTTTACGCAGGGCGTGGGTCAGCCCCAGCATTTT.

This sequence joins TRBV27 and TRBJ1-2; possible D gene TRBD1, 6 bases. The CDR3 is made up of 14 amino acids. Germline CDR1 and CDR2: MNHEY and SMNVEV (reference sequence). The V gene lost 5 bases and the J gene lost 5 bases, with 15 bases spanning the gap. CDR3 bases: TGTGCCAGCAGTGCTCTAACAGGGACGTATGGCTACACCTTC. Translating it yields CASSALTGTYGYTF.

The chain links TRBV28 to TRBJ1-2, with a possible D match to TRBD1 (5 bases). The CDR3 loop spans 14 amino acids. CDR1 is MDHEN, CDR2 SYDVKM, per germline. Trimming pared 5 bases from V and 0 bases from J, leaving 10 bases between. The CDR3 protein is CASSQGSTNYGYTF. The CDR3 bases are TGTGCCAGCAGTCAGGGAAGCACTAACTATGGCTACACCTTC.

This chain connects TRBV6-1 to TRBJ2-7, with 7 bases identical to TRBD1. Per the germline V gene, CDR1 is MNHNS and CDR2 is SASEGT. The J segment lost 4 bases and the V segment lost 6 bases, leaving 9 bases of the junction unmatched. The CDR3 loop spans 14 amino acids. This CDR3 reads CASRETGSLYEQYF. In DNA, the CDR3 is TGTGCCAGCAGGGAGACAGGGTCCCTATACGAGCAGTACTTC.

The chain is built from TRBV4-1 and TRBJ2-1; 8 bases are shared with TRBD2. CDR1 is MGHRA, CDR2 YSYEKL, per germline. This CDR3 comprises 17 residues. The junction had 6 bases not matched to a gene; V was cut back by 1 base and J by 1 base. The CDR3 sequence is CASSQVVAGPSYNEQFF. CDR3 DNA sequence: TGCGCCAGCAGCCAAGTCGTAGCGGGACCGTCCTACAATGAGCAGTTCTTC.

The rearrangement joins TRBV11-2 to TRBJ2-1; D is uncertain. Germline loops: CDR1 SGHAT, CDR2 FQNNGV. The germline V and J ends were trimmed by 2 bases and 9 bases, with 8 bases remaining between them. The CDR3 loop spans 12 amino acids. The CDR3 DNA reads as TGTGCCAGCAGCTTAAATGGTGTTGAGCAGTTCTTC. Translating it yields CASSLNGVEQFF.

The sample holds a few counts of this clone. V and J are TRBV9 and TRBJ1-6, with D hard to call. The CDR3 length is 13 residues. Deletions cut 0 bases from V and 8 bases from J, with 6 bases between. Per the germline V gene, CDR1 is SGDLS and CDR2 is YYNGEE. CDR3 nucleotide sequence: TGTGCCAGCAGCGTAGCGGGTGATTCACCCCTCCACTTT. Encoded protein: CASSVAGDSPLHF.

The chain links TRBV6-5 to TRBJ2-5; 9 positions agree with TRBD2. Germline assignment: CDR1 MNHEY and CDR2 SVGAGI. The CDR3 length is 15 residues. Trimming at V came to 5 bases and at J to 4 bases, leaving 8 bases not matched to a gene. The CDR3 loop reads CASSASGGQAETQYF. The CDR3 DNA is TGTGCCAGCAGTGCCAGCGGGGGGCAGGCAGAGACCCAGTACTTC.